This record concerns one T cell receptor (beta chain) sequence. This sample was taken from a study of control samples from healthy donors and cancer patients. The assay was immunoSEQ multiplex PCR, and TCRdb's table has in-frame clones only and misses some. The sample shows about 54,000 clones, around 96% of them seen only once. The material sequenced was blood. The TCR originated in a woman aged 25-40 years in good health.

The DNA of the CDR3 is TGTGCCAGCAGGGACCGGGGCTCCGCTAATTCACCCCTCCACTTT. Translated, it gives CASRDRGSANSPLHF. The chain links TRBV6-5 to TRBJ1-6; maybe TRBD1 (5 bases). This CDR3 has 15 residues. Deletions cut 6 bases from V and 6 bases from J, with 15 bases between. From germline, CDR1 is MNHEY and CDR2 SVGAGI.